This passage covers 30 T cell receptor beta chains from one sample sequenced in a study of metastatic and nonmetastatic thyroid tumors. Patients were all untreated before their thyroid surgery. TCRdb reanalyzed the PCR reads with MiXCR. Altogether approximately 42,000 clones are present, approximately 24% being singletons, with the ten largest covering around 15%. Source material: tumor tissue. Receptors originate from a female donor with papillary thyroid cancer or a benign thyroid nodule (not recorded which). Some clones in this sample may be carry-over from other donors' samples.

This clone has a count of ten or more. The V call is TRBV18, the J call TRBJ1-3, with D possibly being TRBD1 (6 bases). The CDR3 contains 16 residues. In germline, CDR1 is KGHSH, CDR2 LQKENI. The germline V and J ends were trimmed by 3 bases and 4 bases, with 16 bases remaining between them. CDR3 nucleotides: TGTGCCAGCTCACCGCGACCGGGGACACTAGGAAACACCATATATTTT. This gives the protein CASSPRPGTLGNTIYF.

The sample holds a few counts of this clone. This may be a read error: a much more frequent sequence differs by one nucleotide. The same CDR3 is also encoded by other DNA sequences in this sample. This CDR3 reads CSARHLTLNTEAFF. CDR3 in DNA: TGCAGTGCTAGACACCTAACCTTGAACACTGAAGCTTTCTTT. The genes are TRBV20-1 and TRBJ1-1; D is unresolved. The V and J ends lost 2 bases and 0 bases respectively, with 10 bases between them. Germline V CDR1 and CDR2: DFQATT, SNEGSKA (reference sequence). This CDR3 has 14 residues.

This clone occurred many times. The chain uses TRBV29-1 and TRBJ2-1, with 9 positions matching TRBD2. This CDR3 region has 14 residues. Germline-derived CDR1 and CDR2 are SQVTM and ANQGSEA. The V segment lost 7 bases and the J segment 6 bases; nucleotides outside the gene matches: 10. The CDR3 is CSALPLAGTNEQFF. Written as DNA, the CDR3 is TGCAGCGCCCTCCCGCTAGCGGGAACCAATGAGCAGTTCTTC.

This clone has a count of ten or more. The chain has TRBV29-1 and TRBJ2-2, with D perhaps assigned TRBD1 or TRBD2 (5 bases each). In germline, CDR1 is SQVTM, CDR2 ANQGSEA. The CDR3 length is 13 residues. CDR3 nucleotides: TGCAGTACTGGGGAAGGGGCGGGCGGGGAGCTGTTTTTT. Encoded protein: CSTGEGAGGELFF.

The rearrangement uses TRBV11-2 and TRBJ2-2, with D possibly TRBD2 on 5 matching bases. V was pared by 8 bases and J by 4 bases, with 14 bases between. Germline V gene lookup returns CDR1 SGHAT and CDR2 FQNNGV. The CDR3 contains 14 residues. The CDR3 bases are TGTGCCAGCCGAGGCGAGGGAAGCACCGGGGAGCTGTTTTTT. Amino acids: CASRGEGSTGELFF.

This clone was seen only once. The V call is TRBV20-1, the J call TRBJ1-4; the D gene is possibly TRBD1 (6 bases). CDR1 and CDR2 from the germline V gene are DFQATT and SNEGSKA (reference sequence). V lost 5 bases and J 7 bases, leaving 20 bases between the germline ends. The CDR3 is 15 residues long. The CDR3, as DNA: TGCAGTGCTCAGGACAGCGGTTTGCAGGGTGAAAAACTGTTTTTT. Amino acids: CSAQDSGLQGEKLFF.

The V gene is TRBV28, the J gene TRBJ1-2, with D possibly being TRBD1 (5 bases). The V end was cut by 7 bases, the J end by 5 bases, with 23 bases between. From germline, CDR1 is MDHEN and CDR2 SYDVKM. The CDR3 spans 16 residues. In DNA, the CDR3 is TGTGCCAGCATTTTTCCGGGCCGGGCGAGGGGATATGGCTACACCTTC. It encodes CASIFPGRARGYGYTF.

The CDR3 coding sequence is TGTGCCAGCAGCTCCTCCCTCAGCCTCTCTGGAAACACCATATATTTT. This codes for CASSSSLSLSGNTIYF. V is TRBV7-8 and J is TRBJ1-3; D ambiguous. This CDR3 comprises 16 residues. From germline, CDR1 is SGHVS and CDR2 FQNEAQ. V was pared by 4 bases and J by 0 bases, with 13 bases between.

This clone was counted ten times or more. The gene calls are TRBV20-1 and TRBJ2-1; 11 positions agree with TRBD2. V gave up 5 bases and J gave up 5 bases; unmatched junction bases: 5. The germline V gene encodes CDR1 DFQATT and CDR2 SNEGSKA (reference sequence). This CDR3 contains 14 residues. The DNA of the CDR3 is TGCAGTGCTCTAACGGGACTAGCGGACAATGAGCAGTTCTTC. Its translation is CSALTGLADNEQFF.

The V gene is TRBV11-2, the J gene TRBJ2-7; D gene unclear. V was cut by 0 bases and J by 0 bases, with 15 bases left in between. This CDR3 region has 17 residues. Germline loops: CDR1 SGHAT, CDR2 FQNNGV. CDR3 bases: TGTGCCAGCAGCTTAGATCGTTCTGGCAGCAGCTCCTACGAGCAGTACTTC. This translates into CASSLDRSGSSSYEQYF.

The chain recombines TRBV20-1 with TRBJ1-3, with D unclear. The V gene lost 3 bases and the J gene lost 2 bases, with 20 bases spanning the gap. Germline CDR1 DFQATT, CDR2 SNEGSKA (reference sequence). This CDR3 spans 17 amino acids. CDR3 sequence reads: CSASSRILGSTGNTIYF. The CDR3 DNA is TGCAGTGCTAGCTCGCGTATACTGGGGTCCACTGGAAACACCATATATTTT.

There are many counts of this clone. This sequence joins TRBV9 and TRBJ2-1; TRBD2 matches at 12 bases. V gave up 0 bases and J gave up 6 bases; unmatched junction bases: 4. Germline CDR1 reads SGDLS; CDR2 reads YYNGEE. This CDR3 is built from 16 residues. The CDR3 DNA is TGTGCCAGCAGCGTAGCTAGCGGGGGGGCTATCAATGAGCAGTTCTTC. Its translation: CASSVASGGAINEQFF.

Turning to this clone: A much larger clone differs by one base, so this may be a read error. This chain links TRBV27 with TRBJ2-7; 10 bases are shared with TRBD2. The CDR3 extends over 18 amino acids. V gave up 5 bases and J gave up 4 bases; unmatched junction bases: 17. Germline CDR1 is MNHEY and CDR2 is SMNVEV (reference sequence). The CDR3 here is CASSQAEWTSGAPYEQYF. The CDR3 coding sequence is TGTGCCAGCAGTCAGGCCGAGTGGACTAGCGGAGCCCCTTACGAGCAGTACTTC.

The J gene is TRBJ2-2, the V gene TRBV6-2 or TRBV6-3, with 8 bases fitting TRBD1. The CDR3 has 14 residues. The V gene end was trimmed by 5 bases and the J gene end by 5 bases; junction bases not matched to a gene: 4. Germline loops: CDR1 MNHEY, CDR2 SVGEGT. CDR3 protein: CASSPGTGTGELFF. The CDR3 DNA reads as TGTGCCAGCAGTCCCGGGACAGGAACCGGGGAGCTGTTTTTT.

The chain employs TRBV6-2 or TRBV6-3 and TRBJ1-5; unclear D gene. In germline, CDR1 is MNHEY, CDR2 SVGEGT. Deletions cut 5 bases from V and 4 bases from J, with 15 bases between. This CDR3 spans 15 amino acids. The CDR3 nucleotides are TGTGCCAGCAGTCCAAAAAATAGATATAATCAGCCCCAGCATTTT. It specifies CASSPKNRYNQPQHF.

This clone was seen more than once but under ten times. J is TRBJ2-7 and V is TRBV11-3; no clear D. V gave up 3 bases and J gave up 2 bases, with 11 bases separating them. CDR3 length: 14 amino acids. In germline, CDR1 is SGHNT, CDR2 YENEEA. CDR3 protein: CASSLNSATYEQYF. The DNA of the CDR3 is TGTGCCAGCAGCTTGAACAGTGCCACCTACGAGCAGTACTTC. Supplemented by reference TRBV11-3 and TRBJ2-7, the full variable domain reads EAGVVQSPRYKIIEKKQPVAFWCNPISGHNTLYWYLQNLGQGPELLIRYENEEAVDDSQLPKDRFSAERLKGVDSTLKIQPAELGDSAVYLCASSLNSATYEQYFGPGTRLTVT.

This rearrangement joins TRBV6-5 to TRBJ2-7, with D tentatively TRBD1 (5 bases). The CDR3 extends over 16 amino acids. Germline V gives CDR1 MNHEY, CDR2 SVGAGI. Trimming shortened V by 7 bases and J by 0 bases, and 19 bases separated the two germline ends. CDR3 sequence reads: CASIYPSGDSSYEQYF. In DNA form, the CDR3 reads TGTGCCAGCATTTATCCTTCCGGCGACAGCTCCTACGAGCAGTACTTC.

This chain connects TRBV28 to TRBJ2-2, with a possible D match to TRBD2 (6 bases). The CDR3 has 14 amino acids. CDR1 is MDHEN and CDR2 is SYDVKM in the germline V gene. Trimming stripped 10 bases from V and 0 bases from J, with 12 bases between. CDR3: CATRRLANTGELFF. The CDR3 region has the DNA TGTGCCACCCGGCGACTAGCGAACACCGGGGAGCTGTTTTTT.

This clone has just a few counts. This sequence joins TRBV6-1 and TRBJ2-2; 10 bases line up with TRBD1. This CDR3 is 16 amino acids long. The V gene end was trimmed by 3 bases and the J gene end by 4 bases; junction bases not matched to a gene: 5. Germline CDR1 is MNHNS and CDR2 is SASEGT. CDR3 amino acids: CASSDDRTGGTGELFF. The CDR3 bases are TGTGCCAGCAGTGACGACCGGACAGGGGGCACCGGGGAGCTGTTTTTT.

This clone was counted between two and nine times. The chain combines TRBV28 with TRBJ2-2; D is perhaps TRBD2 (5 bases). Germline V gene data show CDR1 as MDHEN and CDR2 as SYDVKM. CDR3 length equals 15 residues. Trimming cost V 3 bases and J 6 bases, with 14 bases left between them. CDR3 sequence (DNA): TGTGCCAGCAGTTTTATTCGGGCGCGGGCCGGGGAGCTGTTTTTT. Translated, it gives CASSFIRARAGELFF.

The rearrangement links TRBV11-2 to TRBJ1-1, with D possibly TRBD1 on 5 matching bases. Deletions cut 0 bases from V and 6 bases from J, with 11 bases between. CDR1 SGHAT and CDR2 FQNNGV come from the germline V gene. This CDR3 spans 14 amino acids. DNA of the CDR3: TGTGCCAGCAGCTTAGAGGGAAAGGGGTCTGAAGCTTTCTTT. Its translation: CASSLEGKGSEAFF.

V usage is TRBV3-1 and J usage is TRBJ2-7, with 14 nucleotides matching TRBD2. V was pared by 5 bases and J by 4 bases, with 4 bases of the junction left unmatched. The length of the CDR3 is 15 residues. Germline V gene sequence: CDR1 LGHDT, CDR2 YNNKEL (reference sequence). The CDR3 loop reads CASSEGLAGAYEQYF. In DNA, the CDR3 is TGTGCCAGCAGCGAGGGACTAGCGGGGGCGTACGAGCAGTACTTC.

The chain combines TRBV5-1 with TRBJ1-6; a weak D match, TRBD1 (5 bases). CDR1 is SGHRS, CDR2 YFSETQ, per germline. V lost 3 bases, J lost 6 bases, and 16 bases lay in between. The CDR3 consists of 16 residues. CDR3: CASSSSFGGTNSPLHF. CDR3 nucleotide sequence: TGCGCCAGCAGCTCTTCGTTTGGGGGGACTAATTCACCCCTCCACTTT.

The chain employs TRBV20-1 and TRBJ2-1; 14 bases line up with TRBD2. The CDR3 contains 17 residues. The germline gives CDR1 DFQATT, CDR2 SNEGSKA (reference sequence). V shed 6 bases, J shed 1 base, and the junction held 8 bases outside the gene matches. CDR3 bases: TGCAGTGCCGATAGACTAGCGGGGGGGCTTTCCTACAATGAGCAGTTCTTC. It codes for CSADRLAGGLSYNEQFF.

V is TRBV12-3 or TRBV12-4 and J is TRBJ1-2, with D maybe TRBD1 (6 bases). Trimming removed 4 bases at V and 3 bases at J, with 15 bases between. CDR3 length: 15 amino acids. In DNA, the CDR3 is TGTGCCAGCAGTTACAGGCAGGGGCGGGACTATGGCTACACCTTC. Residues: CASSYRQGRDYGYTF.

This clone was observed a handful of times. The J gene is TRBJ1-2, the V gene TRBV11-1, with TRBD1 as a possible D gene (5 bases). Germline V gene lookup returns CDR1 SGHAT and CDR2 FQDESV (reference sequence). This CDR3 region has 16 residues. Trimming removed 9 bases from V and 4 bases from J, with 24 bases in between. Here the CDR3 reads CASSYDSDSESYGYTF. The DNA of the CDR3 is TGTGCCAGTAGTTACGACAGCGACAGTGAGTCCTATGGCTACACCTTC.

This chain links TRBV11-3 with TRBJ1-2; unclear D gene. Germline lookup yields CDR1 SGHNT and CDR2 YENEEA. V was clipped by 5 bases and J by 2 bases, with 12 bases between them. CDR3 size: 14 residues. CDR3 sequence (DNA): TGTGCCAGCAGCGCGTGGACGGAGAACTATGGCTACACCTTC. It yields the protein CASSAWTENYGYTF.

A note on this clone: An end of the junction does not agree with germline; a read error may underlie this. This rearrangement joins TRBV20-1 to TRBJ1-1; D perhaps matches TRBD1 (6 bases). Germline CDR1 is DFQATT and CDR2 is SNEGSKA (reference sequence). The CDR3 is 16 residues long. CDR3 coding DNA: TGCAGTGTTAGAGATCTGGTCAGGGGTCTAAGCACTGAAGCTTTCTTT. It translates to CSVRDLVRGLSTEAFF.

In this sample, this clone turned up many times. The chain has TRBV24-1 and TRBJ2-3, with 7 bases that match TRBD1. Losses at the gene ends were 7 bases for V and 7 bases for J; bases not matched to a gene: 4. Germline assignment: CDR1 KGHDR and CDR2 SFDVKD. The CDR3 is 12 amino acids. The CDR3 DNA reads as TGTGCCACCAGCGGGACAGCCAATACGCAGTATTTT. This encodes CATSGTANTQYF.

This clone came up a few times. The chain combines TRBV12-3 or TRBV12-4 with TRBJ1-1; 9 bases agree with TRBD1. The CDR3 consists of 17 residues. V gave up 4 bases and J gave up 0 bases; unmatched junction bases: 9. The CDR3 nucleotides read TGTGCCAGCAGTTCCTACCCGGGACAGGGAATGAACACTGAAGCTTTCTTT. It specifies CASSSYPGQGMNTEAFF.